The sequence of this TCR beta chain was determined in a study of human T cells and chemical hapten exposure. Across the study: Application of 0.01% DPC to the upper back was done by patch test, with a reading at 6 days. Variation in per-sample TCR yields came mainly from small pooled library volume differences. The study, taken as a whole, reports: No alteration of TCRs above 1 in 1000 frequency was seen with DPC sensitization.

TCRdb redid the calling of the RACE reads with MiXCR, one entry per CDR3 protein. This table has 150,000 to 200,000 distinct CDR3 sequences, 25% to 30% appearing once. V was clipped by 10 bases and J by 0 bases; unmatched bases: 15. This CDR3 has 17 amino acids. Germline V gene lookup returns CDR1 ENHRY and CDR2 SYGVKD. This clonotype has just a few counts. Its target is not known. Time point of the sample: patch test 3, about 24 weeks after DPC sensitization. The treatment is: therapeutic diphenylcyclopropenone sensitization with weekly scalp DPC. This chain joins TRBV10-3 and TRBJ2-1; 7 bases agree with TRBD2. This receptor was identified in a woman in her late teens or twenties with alopecia areata. Some clones in this sample may be carry-over from other donors' samples. Sample: whole blood, taken in connection with sensitization to the hapten diphenylcyclopropenone (DPC). CDR3 amino acids: CATWPDLAASSYNEQFF. DNA for the CDR3: TGTGCCACTTGGCCGGACCTAGCGGCTAGCTCCTACAATGAGCAGTTCTTC.